The 25 T cell receptor beta chains below were found in one sample sequenced in a study of cytomegalovirus exposure and HLA in healthy donors. This PCR relied on a set of 60 Vbeta primers and 13 Jbeta primers. Profiled with immunoSEQ multiplex PCR; TCRdb holds only in-frame clones, not every one. The repertoire holds more than 80,000 clones, under 85% seen once, with approximately 14% in the top ten. Sequences were obtained from PBMCs. The origin of the receptors is a woman in her 70s in good health and CMV-seropositive.

The gene calls are TRBV4-3 and TRBJ1-5; D ambiguous. The CDR3 is made up of 15 amino acids. Deletions cut 0 bases from V and 7 bases from J, with 13 bases between. From germline, CDR1 is LGHNA and CDR2 YSLEER. This chain's CDR3 is CASSQDFTTGQPQHF. The DNA of the CDR3 is TGCGCCAGCAGCCAAGACTTTACCACCGGGCAGCCCCAGCATTTT.

The chain uses TRBV19 and TRBJ2-2; TRBD1 is a possible D gene (5 bases). V gave up 8 bases and J gave up 5 bases, with 9 bases separating them. The CDR3 totals 12 residues. Germline V lookup: CDR1 LNHDA, CDR2 SQIVND (reference sequence). CDR3 loop: CASRAGTGELFF. CDR3 DNA: TGTGCCAGTCGGGCAGGGACCGGGGAGCTGTTTTTT.

This clone was recorded a few times. The chain employs TRBV18 and TRBJ2-7; 8 bases agree with TRBD1. The CDR3 totals 15 residues. CDR1 and CDR2 (germline): KGHSH, LQKENI. After removal of 2 bases from V and 4 bases from J, the junction contained 7 bases not matched to a gene. For the CDR3, the DNA is TGTGCCAGCTCACCAGCGGCAGGGGGCAGGTACGAGCAGTACTTC. Protein: CASSPAAGGRYEQYF.

Concerning this clone itself: One end of the junction does not line up with germline, which may come from a read error. The V gene is TRBV5-8, the J gene TRBJ1-5; 9 bases are a match to TRBD1. The germline V gene has CDR1 SGHTS and CDR2 YDEGEE. The CDR3 contains 15 residues. CDR3 DNA sequence: TGTGCCAGCACCTTGGGTACAGGGGGCTTTCAGCCCCAGCATTTT. Translating it yields CASTLGTGGFQPQHF.

The rearrangement joins TRBV5-4 to TRBJ1-2, with D possibly matching TRBD1 (5 bases). The germline CDR1 and CDR2 sequences are SGHNT and YYREEE (reference sequence). This CDR3 is 14 amino acids long. Trimming took off 5 bases at V and 3 bases at J, with 14 bases between the two ends. CDR3 in DNA: TGTGCCAGCAGACCTCCGGGGGAGCACTATGGCTACACCTTC. Protein product: CASRPPGEHYGYTF.

This CDR3 reads CASSPPYRDSNQPQHF. The CDR3 DNA reads TGTGCCAGCAGCCCCCCTTACAGGGATAGCAATCAGCCCCAGCATTTT. The V call is TRBV5-5, the J call TRBJ1-5, with D maybe TRBD1 (6 bases). Germline CDR1 reads SGHKS; CDR2 reads YYEKEE (reference sequence). CDR3 size: 16 residues. V lost 4 bases to trimming and J lost 0 bases, with 14 bases between them.

The V and J genes are TRBV7-2 and TRBJ1-2, with 11 bases identical to TRBD1. The germline V gene encodes CDR1 SGHTA and CDR2 FQGNSA. The V gene end was trimmed by 5 bases and the J gene end by 8 bases; junction bases not matched to a gene: 10. The CDR3 is 15 residues long. CDR3 region: CASSTGQGAFGGYTF. CDR3 bases: TGTGCCAGCAGCACCGGACAGGGGGCCTTCGGGGGCTACACCTTC. Supplemented by reference TRBV7-2 and TRBJ1-2, the full variable domain reads GAGVSQSPSNKVTEKGKDVELRCDPISGHTALYWYRQSLGQGLEFLIYFQGNSAPDKSGLPSDRFSAERTGGSVSTLTIQRTQQEDSAVYLCASSTGQGAFGGYTFGSGTRLTVV.

The J gene is TRBJ2-7, the V gene TRBV10-2; no firm D call. The germline V gene has CDR1 WSHSY and CDR2 SAAADI. V was pared by 5 bases and J by 7 bases, with 12 bases between. This CDR3 region has 12 residues. The CDR3 region is CASSPEVLEQYF. In nucleotides, the CDR3 is TGCGCCAGCAGTCCCGAGGTTTTGGAGCAGTACTTC.

In its sample, this clone was seen a few times. The chain has TRBV7-2 and TRBJ2-1, with 7 bases aligning to TRBD2. The CDR3 runs 15 residues. The trim removed 0 bases at V and 7 bases at J, leaving 6 bases unmatched. CDR1 and CDR2 (germline): SGHTA, FQGNSA. CDR3 nucleotide sequence: TGTGCCAGCAGCTTAGCTAGCGGGTTATCAAATGAGCAGTTCTTC. Protein product: CASSLASGLSNEQFF.

CDR3 coding DNA: TGCAGCGTTGTCGGAGACAGTCGAAGTACTGAAGCTTTCTTT. Translation gives CSVVGDSRSTEAFF. The V and J genes are TRBV29-1 and TRBJ1-1; D is perhaps TRBD1 (5 bases). The CDR3 runs to 14 residues. Germline CDR1 and CDR2: SQVTM and ANQGSEA. V was cut by 4 bases and J by 5 bases, with 17 bases left in between.

The J gene is TRBJ2-7, the V gene TRBV6-6; 9 nucleotides match TRBD2. Germline V lookup: CDR1 MNHNY, CDR2 SVGAGI (reference sequence). V lost 8 bases and J lost 2; bases outside the gene matches: 7. CDR3 size: 14 residues. In nucleotides, the CDR3 is TGTGCCAGCCGCGGGCTAGCGGGAACCTACGAGCAGTACTTC. Its translation is CASRGLAGTYEQYF.

The chain joins TRBV9 to TRBJ2-1; 8 bases line up with TRBD2. V lost 3 bases and J lost 7; bases outside the gene matches: 3. Germline-derived CDR1 and CDR2 are SGDLS and YYNGEE. This CDR3 region has 13 residues. The CDR3 DNA reads TGTGCCAGCAGCGGTGTAGCGGGGAATGAGCAGTTCTTC. Translating gives CASSGVAGNEQFF.

V and J are TRBV19 and TRBJ1-5, with 8 positions matching TRBD1. J lost 0 bases, V lost 4 bases, and 5 bases had no gene match. The germline CDR1 and CDR2 sequences are LNHDA and SQIVND (reference sequence). The CDR3 extends over 16 amino acids. The CDR3 sequence is CASSSGTGNSNQPQHF. The CDR3 bases are TGTGCCAGTAGTAGCGGGACAGGCAATAGCAATCAGCCCCAGCATTTT.

This clone was picked up one time. The chain carries TRBV19 and TRBJ2-1; D might be TRBD2 (6 bases). This CDR3 is 15 amino acids long. With 1 base removed from V and 2 bases from J, the gap between germline ends came to 9 bases. Looked up from germline, CDR1 is LNHDA and CDR2 is SQIVND (reference sequence). For the CDR3, the DNA is TGTGCCAGTAGTATAGTATCTAGCGCCTACAATGAGCAGTTCTTC. It translates to CASSIVSSAYNEQFF.

The V and J genes are TRBV11-2 and TRBJ1-6, with a possible D match to TRBD1 (5 bases). Germline V gene sequence: CDR1 SGHAT, CDR2 FQNNGV. The CDR3 totals 15 residues. The V end was cut by 0 bases, the J end by 9 bases, with 12 bases between. The CDR3 region is CASSLEAGRGSPLHF. Here the CDR3 DNA reads TGTGCCAGCAGCTTAGAGGCGGGGCGCGGTTCACCCCTCCACTTT.

The chain has TRBV4-2 and TRBJ1-5; 7 nucleotides match TRBD1. The CDR3 consists of 14 residues. Germline V gene sequence: CDR1 LGHNA, CDR2 YNFKEQ. The ends lost 2 bases at V and 6 bases at J; junction bases unmatched: 4. CDR3 amino acids: CASSQRGHVQPQHF. In DNA, the CDR3 is TGTGCCAGCAGCCAAAGGGGGCACGTTCAGCCCCAGCATTTT.

The rearrangement links TRBV9 to TRBJ2-5; 7 bases are a match to TRBD2. The CDR3 spans 16 residues. With 5 bases clipped from V and 2 bases from J, the junction kept 12 bases outside the gene matches. Germline V CDR1 and CDR2: SGDLS, YYNGEE. CDR3 in amino acids: CASSPRGSGIQETQYF. CDR3 DNA: TGTGCCAGCAGTCCCCGGGGGAGCGGGATACAAGAGACCCAGTACTTC.

The V gene is TRBV9, the J gene TRBJ2-3, with D perhaps matching TRBD1 (5 bases). The CDR3 totals 16 residues. Trimming pared 0 bases from V and 1 base from J, leaving 12 bases between. Per the germline V gene, CDR1 is SGDLS and CDR2 is YYNGEE. The CDR3 nucleotides read TGTGCCAGCAGCGTAGTCAAGGGGCTGGGCACAGATACGCAGTATTTT. Translated, it gives CASSVVKGLGTDTQYF. The full variable domain, its missing parts supplied by reference TRBV9 and TRBJ2-3, is DSGVTQTPKHLITATGQRVTLRCSPRSGDLSVYWYQQSLDQGLQFLIQYYNGEERAKGNILERFSAQQFPDLHSELNLSSLELGDSALYFCASSVVKGLGTDTQYFGPGTRLTVL.

The rearrangement joins TRBV7-6 to TRBJ2-7, with TRBD1 identical over 7 bases. V was clipped by 5 bases and J by 0 bases; unmatched bases: 1. There are 13 residues in the CDR3. CDR1 and CDR2 (germline): SGHVS, FNYEAQ. CDR3 residues: CASSRDSSYEQYF. CDR3 bases: TGTGCCAGCAGCCGGGACAGCTCCTACGAGCAGTACTTC.

The chain links TRBV11-2 to TRBJ1-6; no clear D gene. V was trimmed by 3 bases and J by 6 bases, leaving 9 bases between them. Germline V CDR1 and CDR2: SGHAT, FQNNGV. The CDR3 length is 14 residues. CDR3 sequence (DNA): TGTGCCAGCAGCTTCGAGGGAACTAATTCACCCCTCCACTTT. Its translation: CASSFEGTNSPLHF.

This clone was found a few times. V is TRBV27 and J is TRBJ1-2, with 10 bases lining up with TRBD1. This CDR3 spans 17 amino acids. Trimming removed 1 base from V and 0 bases from J; junction bases left unmatched: 5. Germline V gene lookup returns CDR1 MNHEY and CDR2 SMNVEV (reference sequence). The DNA for the CDR3 is TGTGCCAGCAGTTTATTAGGGACAGGGGCTACTAACTATGGCTACACCTTC. It yields the protein CASSLLGTGATNYGYTF.

The rearrangement links TRBV29-1 to TRBJ2-5, with D tentatively TRBD2 (6 bases). Trimming cost V 1 base and J 5 bases, with 11 bases left between them. The CDR3 is 13 residues long. In germline, CDR1 is SQVTM, CDR2 ANQGSEA. This CDR3 is CSVEARDLETQYF. The CDR3 DNA follows: TGCAGCGTTGAAGCACGGGACTTGGAGACCCAGTACTTC.

CDR3 residues: CASSLEVDSSTDTQYF. The CDR3 DNA follows: TGTGCCAGCAGCCTGGAGGTGGACAGTTCCACAGATACGCAGTATTTT. The chain has TRBV5-8 and TRBJ2-3, with a possible D match to TRBD1 (6 bases). This CDR3 is 16 amino acids long. V lost 4 bases and J lost 2, with 17 bases in between. The germline gives CDR1 SGHTS, CDR2 YDEGEE. Full variable domain (remainder filled in from reference TRBV5-8 and TRBJ2-3): EAGVTQSPTHLIKTRGQQATLRCSPISGHTSVYWYQQALGLGLQFLLWYDEGEERNRGNFPPRFSGRQFPNYSSELNVNALELEDSALYLCASSLEVDSSTDTQYFGPGTRLTVL.

This chain joins TRBV19 and TRBJ2-7; 10 bases fit TRBD2. CDR3 length: 14 amino acids. Germline-derived CDR1 and CDR2 are LNHDA and SQIVND (reference sequence). The trim removed 4 bases at V and 2 bases at J, leaving 2 bases unmatched. The CDR3 DNA sequence: TGTGCCAGTAGTAGGCTAGCGGGGGCCTACGAGCAGTACTTC. Translating it yields CASSRLAGAYEQYF.

The chain combines TRBV27 with TRBJ1-6; possible D gene TRBD1, 5 bases. Trimming cost V 3 bases and J 0 bases, with 15 bases left between them. This CDR3 spans 18 amino acids. CDR1 is MNHEY, CDR2 SMNVEV, per germline (reference sequence). The CDR3 spells CASSFASWRGSYNSPLHF. As DNA, the CDR3 is TGTGCCAGCAGTTTTGCCTCCTGGAGGGGCTCCTATAATTCACCCCTCCACTTT.